This T cell receptor (beta chain) was sequenced during a study of beta chain features in type 1 diabetes. Of the isolated RNA, all was reverse transcribed, and so the sequenced material was expressed TCRB transcripts. Assay: immunoSEQ multiplex PCR; the TCRdb copy retains only in-frame clones and omits some. The profile shows 220,000 or so clones, 68% of them singletons. This clone was counted a few times. Its matching antigen is unknown. Cells sorted by CD45RO/CCR7/CD25/CD127/CD95/CD27 comprised CD4+ naive, central memory, regulatory and stem cell-like memory cells. General study points: PCR might favor shorter templates, but any such skew would affect patients and controls equally.

This receptor was identified in a man aged 30 to 45 in good health. The sample consisted of naive CD4+ T cells from blood.

The CDR3 loop reads CAWSRPPGTQYF. In nucleotides, the CDR3 is TGTGCCTGGAGCCGACCCCCAGGGACCCAGTACTTC. This rearrangement joins TRBV30 to TRBJ2-5; no clear D gene. Germline V gene sequence: CDR1 GTSNPN, CDR2 SVGIG (reference sequence). The CDR3 has 12 residues. The V end was cut by 3 bases, the J end by 7 bases, with 12 bases between.